Below are 11 T cell receptor beta chains sequenced from a single sample in a study of blood T cell repertoires in COVID-19. Profiling relied on immunoSEQ multiplex PCR, and the TCRdb table lists in-frame clones only, not all of them. Seen here are 140,000 to 150,000 clones, 87% observed once, and the top ten hold around 10%. Sample: PBMCs or T cells enriched from blood (not recorded which). The receptors originated from a man aged 55 to 70 who had recovered from COVID-19.

In this sample, this clone turned up a few times. The V call is TRBV2, the J call TRBJ2-7; perhaps TRBD2 as D (6 bases). The CDR3 has 15 residues. Trimming cost V 2 bases and J 4 bases, with 15 bases left between them. Germline CDR1 reads SNHLY; CDR2 reads FYNNEI. CDR3 protein: CASSELSGGGYEQYF. In nucleotides, the CDR3 is TGTGCCAGCAGTGAACTTAGCGGAGGTGGGTACGAGCAGTACTTC.

The V call is TRBV14, the J call TRBJ2-5; perhaps TRBD2 as D (5 bases). This CDR3 is built from 16 residues. Germline loops: CDR1 SGHDN, CDR2 FVKESK. V lost 2 bases, J lost 5 bases, and 18 bases lay in between. The CDR3 spells CASSQQLGFGQETQYF. CDR3 nucleotide sequence: TGTGCCAGCAGCCAACAACTAGGTTTTGGGCAGGAGACCCAGTACTTC.

This clone is a singleton in its sample. The J gene is TRBJ2-7, the V gene TRBV20-1, with TRBD2 matching over 9 bases. Unmatched junction bases numbered 6, after V lost 3 bases and J lost 3 bases. Germline values: CDR1 DFQATT, CDR2 SNEGSKA (reference sequence). The CDR3 runs to 14 residues. CDR3 sequence reads: CSASRLAGSYEQYF. CDR3 DNA: TGCAGTGCTAGTCGGCTAGCGGGGAGCTACGAGCAGTACTTC.

This chain links TRBV4-2 with TRBJ1-3, with TRBD1 identical over 10 bases. The CDR3 totals 14 residues. The germline V gene has CDR1 LGHNA and CDR2 YNFKEQ. Trimming cost V 4 bases and J 8 bases; bases outside gene matches: 5. The CDR3 is CASSRDRGKDTIYF. In nucleotides, the CDR3 is TGTGCCAGCAGCCGGGACAGGGGCAAGGACACCATATATTTT.

V is TRBV4-2 and J is TRBJ2-2, with D maybe TRBD1 (5 bases). This CDR3 is 14 amino acids long. In germline, CDR1 is LGHNA, CDR2 YNFKEQ. V dropped 0 bases and J dropped 4 bases, with 6 bases sitting between them. The CDR3 DNA reads TGTGCCAGCAGCCAAGACGACAGCACCGGGGAGCTGTTTTTT. Encoded protein: CASSQDDSTGELFF.

The CDR3 loop is CASSNGQNTEAFF. The CDR3 nucleotides read TGTGCCAGCAGTAACGGACAGAACACTGAAGCTTTCTTT. The genes are TRBV2 and TRBJ1-1; D is perhaps TRBD1 (5 bases). Trimming removed 5 bases from V and 1 base from J, with 8 bases in between. The CDR3 is 13 amino acids. CDR1 is SNHLY, CDR2 FYNNEI, per germline.

This rearrangement joins TRBV4-1 to TRBJ2-3; no firm D call. CDR1 MGHRA and CDR2 YSYEKL come from the germline V gene. The V end lost 1 base, the J end lost 4 bases, and 18 bases lay between the germline ends. The CDR3 extends over 17 amino acids. Here the CDR3 DNA reads TGCGCCAGCAGCCAAGGCCTTGTCTCCCCTTCGGCAGATACGCAGTATTTT. It is translated as CASSQGLVSPSADTQYF.

This chain links TRBV28 with TRBJ1-5; D may be TRBD1 (5 bases). The CDR3 covers 13 residues. Germline V lookup: CDR1 MDHEN, CDR2 SYDVKM. With 4 bases removed from V and 5 bases from J, the gap between germline ends came to 9 bases. The CDR3 is CASSSGGYQPQHF. In DNA form, the CDR3 reads TGTGCCAGCAGTTCGGGGGGGTATCAGCCCCAGCATTTT. The whole variable domain, remainder taken from reference TRBV28 and TRBJ1-5, is DVKVTQSSRYLVKRTGEKVFLECVQDMDHENMFWYRQDPGLGLRLIYFSYDVKMKEKGDIPEGYSVSREKKERFSLILESASTNQTSMYLCASSSGGYQPQHFGDGTRLSIL.

The CDR3 loop is CASTTGTAQPQHF. DNA for the CDR3: TGTGCCAGCACCACAGGAACCGCTCAGCCCCAGCATTTT. The chain carries TRBV2 and TRBJ1-5; D may be TRBD1 (5 bases). The germline CDR1 and CDR2 sequences are SNHLY and FYNNEI. The CDR3 has 13 residues. Trimming cost V 7 bases and J 6 bases, with 13 bases left between them. Drawing the rest from reference TRBV2 and TRBJ1-5, the complete variable domain is EPEVTQTPSHQVTQMGQEVILRCVPISNHLYFYWYRQILGQKVEFLVSFYNNEISEKSEIFDDQFSVERPDGSNFTLKIRSTKLEDSAMYFCASTTGTAQPQHFGDGTRLSIL.

V gene TRBV6-5 combines with J gene TRBJ2-7; 10 bases fit TRBD2. Germline CDR1 and CDR2: MNHEY and SVGAGI. The V and J ends lost 7 bases and 6 bases, in that order; junction bases with no gene match: 6. This CDR3 has 13 amino acids. CDR3 in DNA: TGTGCCAGCACCCTAGCGGGAGTACGCGAGCAGTACTTC. Amino acids: CASTLAGVREQYF.

This clone was found once. The chain couples TRBV20-1 to TRBJ2-4, with D possibly matching TRBD1 (6 bases). The germline V gene has CDR1 DFQATT and CDR2 SNEGSKA (reference sequence). CDR3 length: 15 amino acids. V lost 3 bases, J lost 0 bases, and 12 bases lay in between. In DNA form, the CDR3 reads TGCAGTGCTAGTAAAAGGGGGACAGCCAAAAACATTCAGTACTTC. Its protein product is CSASKRGTAKNIQYF.